The T cell receptor beta chain described here comes from a study of CD8 T cells in Susac syndrome. An amount of RNA that ranged from roughly 0.45 to 1 ug was reverse transcribed with random hexamers. In TCRdb, the immunoSEQ multiplex PCR reads were re-called with MiXCR into one record per CDR3 protein. The sample has about 180,000 distinct CDR3 sequences; around 96% are singletons. There are 16 residues in the CDR3. The germline gives CDR1 LNHNV, CDR2 YYDKDF (reference sequence). The ends were cut back, 0 bases at V and 0 bases at J, with 6 bases in the middle. This chain uses TRBV15 with TRBJ2-6; D is uncertain. Material for sequencing was CD4+ T cells from PBMCs. The clonotype comes from a human donor with Susac syndrome. The CDR3 nucleotides read TGTGCCACCAGCAGAGATCTCCACTCTGGGGCCAACGTCCTGACTTTC. Amino acids: CATSRDLHSGANVLTF. Filled out from reference TRBV15 and TRBJ2-6, the complete variable domain reads DAMVIQNPRYQVTQFGKPVTLSCSQTLNHNVMYWYQQKSSQAPKLLFHYYDKDFNNEADTPDNFQSRRPNTSFCFLDIRSPGLGDTAMYLCATSRDLHSGANVLTFGAGSRLTVL.